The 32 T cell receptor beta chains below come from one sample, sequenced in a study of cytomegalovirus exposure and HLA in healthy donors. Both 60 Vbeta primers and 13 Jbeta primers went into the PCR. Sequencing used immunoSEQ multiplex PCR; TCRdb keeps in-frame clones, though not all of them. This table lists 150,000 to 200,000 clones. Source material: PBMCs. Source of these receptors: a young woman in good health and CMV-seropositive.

The CDR3 nucleotides are TGTGCCACCAAGCTGACAGGGACCTCAACCGAGTTTAATCAGCCCCAGCATTTT. Translated: CATKLTGTSTEFNQPQHF. This chain connects TRBV15 to TRBJ1-5; 7 bases agree with TRBD1. The CDR3 sequence is 18 residues long. Germline loops: CDR1 LNHNV, CDR2 YYDKDF (reference sequence). V was pared by 7 bases and J by 4 bases, with 19 bases of the junction left unmatched.

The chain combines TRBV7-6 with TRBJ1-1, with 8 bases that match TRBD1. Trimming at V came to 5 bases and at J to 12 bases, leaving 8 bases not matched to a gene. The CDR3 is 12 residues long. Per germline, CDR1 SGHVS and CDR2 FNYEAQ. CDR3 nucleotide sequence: TGTGCCAGCAGCATGACAGGGGTGATGACTTTCTTT. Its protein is CASSMTGVMTFF.

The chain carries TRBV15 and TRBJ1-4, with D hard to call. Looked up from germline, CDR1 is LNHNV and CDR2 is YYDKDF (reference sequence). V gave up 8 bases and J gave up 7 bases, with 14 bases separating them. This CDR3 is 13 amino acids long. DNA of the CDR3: TGTGCCACCGCCATCTCAGGAAGTGAAAAACTGTTTTTT. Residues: CATAISGSEKLFF.

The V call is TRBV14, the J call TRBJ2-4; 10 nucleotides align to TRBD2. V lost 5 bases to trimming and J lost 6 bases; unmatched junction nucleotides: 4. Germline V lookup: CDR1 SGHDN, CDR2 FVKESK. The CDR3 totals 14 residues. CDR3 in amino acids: CASSKVAGGNIQYF. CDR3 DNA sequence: TGTGCCAGCAGCAAAGTAGCGGGAGGAAACATTCAGTACTTC. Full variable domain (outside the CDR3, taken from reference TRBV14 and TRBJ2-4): EAGVTQFPSHSVIEKGQTVTLRCDPISGHDNLYWYRRVMGKEIKFLLHFVKESKQDESGMPNNRFLAERTGGTYSTLKVQPAELEDSGVYFCASSKVAGGNIQYFGAGTRLSVL.

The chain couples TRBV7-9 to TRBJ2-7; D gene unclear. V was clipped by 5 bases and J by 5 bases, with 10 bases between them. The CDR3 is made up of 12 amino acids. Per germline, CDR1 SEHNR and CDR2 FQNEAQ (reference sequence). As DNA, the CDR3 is TGTGCCAGCAGCCTACTTGCGCACGAGCAGTACTTC. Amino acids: CASSLLAHEQYF.

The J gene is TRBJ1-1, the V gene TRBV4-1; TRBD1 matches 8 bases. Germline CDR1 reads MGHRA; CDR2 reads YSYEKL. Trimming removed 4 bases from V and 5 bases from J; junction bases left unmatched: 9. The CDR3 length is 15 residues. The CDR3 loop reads CASSPRTGPGTEAFF. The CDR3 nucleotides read TGCGCCAGCAGCCCCAGGACAGGGCCGGGGACTGAAGCTTTCTTT.

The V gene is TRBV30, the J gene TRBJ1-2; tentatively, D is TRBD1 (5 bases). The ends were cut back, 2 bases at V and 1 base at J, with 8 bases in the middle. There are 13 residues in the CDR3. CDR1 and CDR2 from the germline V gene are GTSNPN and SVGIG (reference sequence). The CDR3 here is CAWSPQGNYGYTF. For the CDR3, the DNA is TGTGCCTGGAGTCCGCAGGGTAACTATGGCTACACCTTC.

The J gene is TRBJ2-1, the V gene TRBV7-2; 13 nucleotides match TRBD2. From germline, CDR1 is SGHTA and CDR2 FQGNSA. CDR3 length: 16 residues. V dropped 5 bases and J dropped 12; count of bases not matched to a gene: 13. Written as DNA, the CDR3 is TGTGCCAGCAGCACACTGATGACTAGCGGGGGGTCAGGGCAGTTCTTC. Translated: CASSTLMTSGGSGQFF.

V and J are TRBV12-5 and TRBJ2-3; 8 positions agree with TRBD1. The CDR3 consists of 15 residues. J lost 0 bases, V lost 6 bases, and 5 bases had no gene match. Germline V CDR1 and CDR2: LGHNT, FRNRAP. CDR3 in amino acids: CASGYRGFSTDTQYF. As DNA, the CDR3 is TGTGCTAGTGGCTACAGGGGGTTTAGCACAGATACGCAGTATTTT.

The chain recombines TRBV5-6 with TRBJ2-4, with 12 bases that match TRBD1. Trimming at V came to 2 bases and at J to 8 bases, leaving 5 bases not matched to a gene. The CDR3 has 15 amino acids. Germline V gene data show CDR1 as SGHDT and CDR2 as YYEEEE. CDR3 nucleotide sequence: TGTGCCAGCAGCTTCCCGGGACAGGGGGCGGACATTCAGTACTTC. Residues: CASSFPGQGADIQYF.

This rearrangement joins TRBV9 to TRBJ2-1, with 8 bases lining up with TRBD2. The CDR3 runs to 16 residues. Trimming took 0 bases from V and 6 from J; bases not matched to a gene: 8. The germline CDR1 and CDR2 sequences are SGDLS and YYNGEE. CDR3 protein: CASSVAERGLANEQFF. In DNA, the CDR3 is TGTGCCAGCAGCGTAGCAGAGCGGGGGTTAGCCAATGAGCAGTTCTTC.

The CDR3 bases are TGTGCCAGTAGTATAGGCGTGGAGGACAGACCCCACAATGAGCAGTTCTTC. Protein product: CASSIGVEDRPHNEQFF. The V call is TRBV19, the J call TRBJ2-1; tentatively, D is TRBD1 (6 bases). Germline CDR1 LNHDA, CDR2 SQIVND (reference sequence). CDR3 length: 17 residues. The V end lost 1 base, the J end lost 5 bases, and 18 bases lay between the germline ends.

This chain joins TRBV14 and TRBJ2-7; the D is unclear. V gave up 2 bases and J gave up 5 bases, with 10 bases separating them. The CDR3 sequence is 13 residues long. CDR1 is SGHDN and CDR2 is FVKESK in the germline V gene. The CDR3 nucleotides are TGTGCCAGCAGCCAACTCTCACGGGACGAGCAGTACTTC. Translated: CASSQLSRDEQYF.

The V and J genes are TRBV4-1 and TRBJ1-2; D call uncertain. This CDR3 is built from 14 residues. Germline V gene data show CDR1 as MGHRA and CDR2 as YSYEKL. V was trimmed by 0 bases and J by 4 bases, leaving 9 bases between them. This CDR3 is CASSQDEDPYGYTF. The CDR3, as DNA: TGCGCCAGCAGCCAAGACGAGGATCCCTATGGCTACACCTTC.

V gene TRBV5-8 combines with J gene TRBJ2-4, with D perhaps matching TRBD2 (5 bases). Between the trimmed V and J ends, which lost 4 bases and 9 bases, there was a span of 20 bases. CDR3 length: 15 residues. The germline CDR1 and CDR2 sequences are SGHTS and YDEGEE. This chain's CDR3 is CASSNEGGRRGIQYF. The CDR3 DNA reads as TGTGCCAGCAGCAACGAGGGCGGTCGTCGGGGCATTCAGTACTTC.

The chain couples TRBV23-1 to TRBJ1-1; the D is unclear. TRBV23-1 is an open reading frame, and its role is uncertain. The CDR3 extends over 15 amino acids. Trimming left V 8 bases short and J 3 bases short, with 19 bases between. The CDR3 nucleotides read TGCGCCAGCCACCCTCGGGGAAGCGTAGACACTGAAGCTTTCTTT. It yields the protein CASHPRGSVDTEAFF.

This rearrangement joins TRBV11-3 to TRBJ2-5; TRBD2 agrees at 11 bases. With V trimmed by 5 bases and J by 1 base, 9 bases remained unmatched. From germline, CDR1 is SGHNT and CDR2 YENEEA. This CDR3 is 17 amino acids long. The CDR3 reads CASSRYFTSGGQETQYF. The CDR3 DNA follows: TGTGCCAGCAGCCGCTACTTTACTAGCGGGGGCCAAGAGACCCAGTACTTC.

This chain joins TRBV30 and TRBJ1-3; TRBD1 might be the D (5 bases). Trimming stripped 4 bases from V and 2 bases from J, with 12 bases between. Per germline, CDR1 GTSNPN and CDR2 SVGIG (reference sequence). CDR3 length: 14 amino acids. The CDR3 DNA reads TGTGCCTGGACTGAGACAGTCCCTGGAAACACCATATATTTT. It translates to CAWTETVPGNTIYF.

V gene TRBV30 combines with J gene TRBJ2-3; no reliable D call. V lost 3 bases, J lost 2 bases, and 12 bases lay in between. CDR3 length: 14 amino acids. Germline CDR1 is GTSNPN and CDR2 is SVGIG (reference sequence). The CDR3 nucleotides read TGTGCCTGGAGCGCCTATGTCTACACAGATACGCAGTATTTT. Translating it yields CAWSAYVYTDTQYF.

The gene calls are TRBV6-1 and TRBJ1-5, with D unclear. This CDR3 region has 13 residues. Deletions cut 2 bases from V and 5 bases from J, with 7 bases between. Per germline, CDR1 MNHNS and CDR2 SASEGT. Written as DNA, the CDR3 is TGTGCCAGCAGTGAATTCCGGGATCAGCCCCAGCATTTT. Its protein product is CASSEFRDQPQHF.

CDR3 loop: CASSLWDRASYEQYF. The DNA for the CDR3 is TGTGCCAGCAGCTTGTGGGACAGGGCTAGCTACGAGCAGTACTTC. This chain links TRBV5-8 with TRBJ2-7; 9 bases are a match to TRBD1. The length of the CDR3 is 15 residues. V was pared by 1 base and J by 3 bases, with 5 bases of the junction left unmatched. CDR1 is SGHTS, CDR2 YDEGEE, per germline.

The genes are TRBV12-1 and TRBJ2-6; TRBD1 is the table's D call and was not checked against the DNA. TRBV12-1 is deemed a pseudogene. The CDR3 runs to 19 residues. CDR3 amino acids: CASSQRTGRRSSGANVLTF. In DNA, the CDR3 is TGTGCCAGCAGCCAGAGGACAGGGAGGCGCAGCTCTGGGGCCAACGTCCTGACTTTC.

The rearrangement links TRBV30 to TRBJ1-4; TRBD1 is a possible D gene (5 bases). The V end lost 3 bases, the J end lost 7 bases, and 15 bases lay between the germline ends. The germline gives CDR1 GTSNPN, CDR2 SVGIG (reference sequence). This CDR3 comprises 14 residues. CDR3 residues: CAWRTPGRVEKLFF. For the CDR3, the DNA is TGTGCCTGGAGGACCCCAGGCAGGGTTGAAAAACTGTTTTTT.

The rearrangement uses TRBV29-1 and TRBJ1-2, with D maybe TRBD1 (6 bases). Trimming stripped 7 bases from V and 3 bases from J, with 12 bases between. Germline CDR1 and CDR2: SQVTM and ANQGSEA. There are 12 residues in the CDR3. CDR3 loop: CSGKDSYYGYTF. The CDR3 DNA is TGCAGCGGCAAGGACAGCTACTATGGCTACACCTTC.

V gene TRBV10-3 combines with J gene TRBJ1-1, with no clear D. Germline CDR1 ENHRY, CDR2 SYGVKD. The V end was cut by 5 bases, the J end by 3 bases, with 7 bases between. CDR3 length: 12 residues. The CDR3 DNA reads TGTGCCATCAGTCGCGAGCACACTGAAGCTTTCTTT. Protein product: CAISREHTEAFF.

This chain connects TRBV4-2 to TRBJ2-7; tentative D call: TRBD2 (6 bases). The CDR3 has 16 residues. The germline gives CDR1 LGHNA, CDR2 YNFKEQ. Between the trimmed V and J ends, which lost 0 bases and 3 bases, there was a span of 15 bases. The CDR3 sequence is CASSQEPGRGGYEQYF. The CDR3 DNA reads TGTGCCAGCAGCCAAGAACCGGGGCGGGGCGGCTACGAGCAGTACTTC.

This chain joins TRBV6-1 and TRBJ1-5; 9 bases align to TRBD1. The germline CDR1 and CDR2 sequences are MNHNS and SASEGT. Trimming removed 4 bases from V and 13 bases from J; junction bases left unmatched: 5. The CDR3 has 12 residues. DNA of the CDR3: TGTGCCAGCAGTGTATTACAGGGGGCTCAGCATTTT. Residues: CASSVLQGAQHF.

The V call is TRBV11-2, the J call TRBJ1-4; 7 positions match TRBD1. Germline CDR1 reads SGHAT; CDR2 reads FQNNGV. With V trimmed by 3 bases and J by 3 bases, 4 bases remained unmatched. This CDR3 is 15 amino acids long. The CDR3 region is CASSFRQGPNEKLFF. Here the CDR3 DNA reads TGTGCCAGCAGCTTTAGACAGGGCCCTAATGAAAAACTGTTTTTT.

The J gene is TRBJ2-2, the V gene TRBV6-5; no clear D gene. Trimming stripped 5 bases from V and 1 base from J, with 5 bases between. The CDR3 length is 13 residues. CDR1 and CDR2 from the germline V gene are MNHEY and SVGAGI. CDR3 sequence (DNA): TGTGCCAGCAGTCGACAGAACACCGGGGAGCTGTTTTTT. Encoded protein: CASSRQNTGELFF.

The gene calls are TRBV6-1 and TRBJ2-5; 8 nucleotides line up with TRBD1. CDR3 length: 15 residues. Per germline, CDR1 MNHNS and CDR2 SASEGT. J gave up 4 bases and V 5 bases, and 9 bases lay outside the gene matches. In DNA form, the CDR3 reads TGTGCCAGCAGTCAATGGCAGGGGGCGGGAGAGACCCAGTACTTC. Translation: CASSQWQGAGETQYF.

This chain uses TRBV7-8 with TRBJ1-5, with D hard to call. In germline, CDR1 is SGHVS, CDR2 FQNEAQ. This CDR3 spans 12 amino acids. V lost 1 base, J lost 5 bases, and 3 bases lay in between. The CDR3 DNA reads TGTGCCAGCAGCTTAGGCGATCAGCCCCAGCATTTT. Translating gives CASSLGDQPQHF. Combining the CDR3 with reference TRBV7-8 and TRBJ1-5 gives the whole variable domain GAGVSQSPRYKVAKRGQDVALRCDPISGHVSLFWYQQALGQGPEFLTYFQNEAQLDKSGLPSDRFFAERPEGSVSTLKIQRTQQEDSAVYLCASSLGDQPQHFGDGTRLSIL.

In DNA form, the CDR3 reads TGTGCCAGCAGTTACTCGGCCCAGTTGAACACTGAAGCTTTCTTT. Protein product: CASSYSAQLNTEAFF. The V and J genes are TRBV6-5 and TRBJ1-1; D unresolved. Germline assignment: CDR1 MNHEY and CDR2 SVGAGI. Trimming left V 0 bases short and J 0 bases short, with 8 bases between. The CDR3 consists of 15 residues.